The 21 T cell receptor beta chains below all came from one sample that was sequenced in a study of cytomegalovirus exposure and HLA in healthy donors. Researchers ran the PCR with 60 Vbeta and 13 Jbeta primers. The method was immunoSEQ multiplex PCR; TCRdb's version includes in-frame clones alone and lacks a portion of them. The repertoire holds approximately 150,000 clones, with over 70% as singletons. Material for sequencing was PBMCs. These receptors came from a young man in good health and CMV-seropositive.

This clone was detected a few times. The J gene is TRBJ2-1, the V gene TRBV6-5; D uncertain. There are 12 residues in the CDR3. CDR1 MNHEY and CDR2 SVGAGI come from the germline V gene. Trimming removed 3 bases from V and 7 bases from J, with 7 bases in between. DNA of the CDR3: TGTGCCAGCAGTTATGCCGGGAATGAGCAGTTCTTC. Its protein is CASSYAGNEQFF.

This clone has only one observation. The chain combines TRBV4-1 with TRBJ1-2, with 8 nucleotides matching TRBD1. V gave up 5 bases and J gave up 5 bases; unmatched junction bases: 10. The CDR3 is 15 amino acids. Per the germline V gene, CDR1 is MGHRA and CDR2 is YSYEKL. The CDR3 bases are TGCGCCAGCAGCACACTACAGGGGGGGATTTATGGCTACACCTTC. It translates to CASSTLQGGIYGYTF.

V gene TRBV5-1 combines with J gene TRBJ2-1; TRBD2 matches 15 bases. This CDR3 is built from 16 residues. Germline CDR1 SGHRS, CDR2 YFSETQ. V lost 3 bases and J lost 6; bases outside the gene matches: 4. CDR3 amino acids: CASSSGLAGGSNEQFF. CDR3 coding DNA: TGCGCCAGCAGCTCGGGACTAGCGGGGGGTTCCAATGAGCAGTTCTTC.

The chain has TRBV27 and TRBJ1-3, with a tentative D call TRBD1 (5 bases). Germline V lookup: CDR1 MNHEY, CDR2 SMNVEV (reference sequence). The CDR3 length is 15 residues. V was trimmed by 6 bases and J by 2 bases, leaving 14 bases between them. The CDR3: CASRQSGGAGNTIYF. The CDR3 DNA is TGTGCCAGCAGACAAAGTGGGGGGGCTGGAAACACCATATATTTT.

V and J are TRBV5-6 and TRBJ1-4; the D gene is possibly TRBD1 (5 bases). Trimming shortened V by 0 bases and J by 3 bases, and 9 bases separated the two germline ends. The CDR3 covers 15 residues. The germline V gene encodes CDR1 SGHDT and CDR2 YYEEEE. The CDR3 region is CASSLVGGANEKLFF. The CDR3 DNA reads TGTGCCAGCAGCTTGGTAGGAGGGGCTAATGAAAAACTGTTTTTT.

This rearrangement joins TRBV2 to TRBJ1-2; 10 bases are shared with TRBD1. V trimming: 6 bases; J trimming: 8 bases; junction bases outside the gene matches: 12. Germline V gene lookup returns CDR1 SNHLY and CDR2 FYNNEI. The CDR3 is 15 amino acids. The CDR3 region has the DNA TGTGCCAGCAGAGATCCGGGACAGGGGCTCGAAGGCTACACCTTC. Protein: CASRDPGQGLEGYTF.

This rearrangement joins TRBV30 to TRBJ2-7, with a weak D call TRBD1 (5 bases). Germline CDR1 and CDR2: GTSNPN and SVGIG (reference sequence). V gave up 8 bases and J gave up 0 bases, with 17 bases separating them. This CDR3 comprises 14 residues. Written as DNA, the CDR3 is TGTGCCGGACGTCTCAGCGACAGCTCCTACGAGCAGTACTTC. Translating it yields CAGRLSDSSYEQYF.

This CDR3 is CASSLGGQGNQPQHF. CDR3 sequence (DNA): TGTGCCAGCAGCTTAGGGGGCCAGGGCAATCAGCCCCAGCATTTT. The chain recombines TRBV7-9 with TRBJ1-5; possibly TRBD1 for D (5 bases). V dropped 1 base and J dropped 2 bases, with 9 bases sitting between them. This CDR3 contains 15 residues. CDR1 and CDR2 (germline): SEHNR, FQNEAQ (reference sequence). Full variable domain (remainder filled in from reference TRBV7-9 and TRBJ1-5): DTGVSQNPRHKITKRGQNVTFRCDPISEHNRLYWYRQTLGQGPEFLTYFQNEAQLEKSRLLSDRFSAERPKGSFSTLEIQRTEQGDSAMYLCASSLGGQGNQPQHFGDGTRLSIL.

Only a few counts were recorded for this clone. The chain is built from TRBV9 and TRBJ1-2; D might be TRBD1 (5 bases). Germline V gene sequence: CDR1 SGDLS, CDR2 YYNGEE. V was clipped by 0 bases and J by 5 bases, with 11 bases between them. This CDR3 is 14 amino acids long. DNA for the CDR3: TGTGCCAGCAGCGTAGGGGCAGGGATGTATGGCTACACCTTC. Its translation: CASSVGAGMYGYTF.

A few counts support this clone. The genes are TRBV5-1 and TRBJ2-2; TRBD1 agrees at 11 bases. Germline values: CDR1 SGHRS, CDR2 YFSETQ. Trimming took 4 bases from V and 6 from J; bases not matched to a gene: 8. This CDR3 contains 16 residues. The chain's CDR3 is CASSPRDRGLAGELFF. In nucleotides, the CDR3 is TGCGCCAGCAGCCCCCGGGACAGGGGGTTGGCCGGGGAGCTGTTTTTT.

V is TRBV27 and J is TRBJ1-2, with 7 bases identical to TRBD1. The germline V gene encodes CDR1 MNHEY and CDR2 SMNVEV (reference sequence). The CDR3 length is 13 residues. V lost 5 bases and J lost 3; bases outside the gene matches: 3. CDR3 nucleotides: TGTGCCAGCAGTCCGACAGGGTACTATGGCTACACCTTC. Protein: CASSPTGYYGYTF.

The CDR3 sequence is CASSPRDGGSYEQYF. The CDR3 nucleotides read TGTGCCAGCAGCCCCCGGGACGGGGGTTCCTACGAGCAGTACTTC. The genes are TRBV13 and TRBJ2-7; the D gene is possibly TRBD2 (6 bases). Germline CDR1 is PRHDT and CDR2 is FYEKMQ (reference sequence). Trimming took 5 bases from V and 1 from J, leaving 15 bases between them. The CDR3 has 15 residues.

The chain has TRBV6-5 and TRBJ2-5; D is ambiguous. V lost 5 bases and J lost 7, with 20 bases in between. The germline V gene has CDR1 MNHEY and CDR2 SVGAGI. The CDR3 loop spans 15 amino acids. Here the CDR3 DNA reads TGTGCCAGCAGTGGCGACTGGTTAGGTTATTGGACCCAGTACTTC. Residues: CASSGDWLGYWTQYF.

The V gene is TRBV6-1, the J gene TRBJ2-2, with TRBD2 as a possible D gene (5 bases). Germline V gene sequence: CDR1 MNHNS, CDR2 SASEGT. There are 14 residues in the CDR3. Trimming stripped 5 bases from V and 7 bases from J, with 14 bases between. The CDR3 DNA follows: TGTGCCAGCAGTCCTCTAAGAGGGAACGGGGAGCTGTTTTTT. Protein sequence: CASSPLRGNGELFF.

This clone was found once. This chain links TRBV10-2 with TRBJ2-7, with 14 bases aligning to TRBD2. Germline V gene sequence: CDR1 WSHSY, CDR2 SAAADI. V was clipped by 6 bases and J by 4 bases; unmatched bases: 8. This CDR3 contains 16 residues. CDR3 bases: TGCGCCAGCAGCGAAGGGACTAGCGGGGGTTTTTACGAGCAGTACTTC. Its translation: CASSEGTSGGFYEQYF.

This chain's CDR3 is CASNLGVNTEAFF. The CDR3 coding sequence is TGTGCCAGCAACCTAGGGGTGAACACTGAAGCTTTCTTT. The rearrangement joins TRBV5-8 to TRBJ1-1, with a tentative D call TRBD1 (5 bases). V lost 6 bases to trimming and J lost 0 bases, with 9 bases between them. CDR3 size: 13 residues. Germline V gene data show CDR1 as SGHTS and CDR2 as YDEGEE.

The V and J genes are TRBV7-2 and TRBJ2-5; possible D gene TRBD2, 5 bases. V was clipped by 2 bases and J by 1 base, with 8 bases between them. Germline V gene lookup returns CDR1 SGHTA and CDR2 FQGNSA. The CDR3 is made up of 14 amino acids. CDR3 protein: CASSLISGQETQYF. The DNA of the CDR3 is TGTGCCAGCAGCTTAATCAGCGGCCAAGAGACCCAGTACTTC.

About this clone itself: Other DNA sequences in the same sample also yield this CDR3. The chain couples TRBV20-1 to TRBJ2-7; D not certain. The CDR3 runs 11 residues. The V and J ends lost 4 bases and 0 bases respectively, with 4 bases between them. Germline V gives CDR1 DFQATT, CDR2 SNEGSKA (reference sequence). The CDR3 coding sequence is TGCAGTGCTATACTCTCCTACGAGCAGTACTTC. Residues: CSAILSYEQYF.

The gene calls are TRBV13 and TRBJ2-3; no firm D call. In germline, CDR1 is PRHDT, CDR2 FYEKMQ (reference sequence). V lost 5 bases and J 1 base, leaving 7 bases between the germline ends. The CDR3 has 13 residues. CDR3 in amino acids: CASSPPRTDTQYF. The CDR3 region has the DNA TGTGCCAGCAGCCCTCCCCGCACAGATACGCAGTATTTT.

The gene calls are TRBV5-1 and TRBJ2-5, with TRBD2 matching 8 bases. With the DNA end fitting TRBJ2-7 better, the J assignment may be wrong. The CDR3 is made up of 15 amino acids. Germline-derived CDR1 and CDR2 are SGHRS and YFSETQ. CDR3 DNA sequence: TGCGCCAGCCGTTTCACTAGCGGAGGAACGTACGAGCAGTACTTC. This sequence encodes CASRFTSGGTYEQYF.

The rearrangement joins TRBV4-1 to TRBJ1-2; a possible D gene is TRBD1 (5 bases). The CDR3 is 17 amino acids. Per the germline V gene, CDR1 is MGHRA and CDR2 is YSYEKL. The V gene lost 4 bases and the J gene lost 2 bases, with 20 bases spanning the gap. Written as DNA, the CDR3 is TGCGCCAGCAGCCCTTCCGAGACAGCTAAAGAGAACTATGGCTACACCTTC. This codes for CASSPSETAKENYGYTF.